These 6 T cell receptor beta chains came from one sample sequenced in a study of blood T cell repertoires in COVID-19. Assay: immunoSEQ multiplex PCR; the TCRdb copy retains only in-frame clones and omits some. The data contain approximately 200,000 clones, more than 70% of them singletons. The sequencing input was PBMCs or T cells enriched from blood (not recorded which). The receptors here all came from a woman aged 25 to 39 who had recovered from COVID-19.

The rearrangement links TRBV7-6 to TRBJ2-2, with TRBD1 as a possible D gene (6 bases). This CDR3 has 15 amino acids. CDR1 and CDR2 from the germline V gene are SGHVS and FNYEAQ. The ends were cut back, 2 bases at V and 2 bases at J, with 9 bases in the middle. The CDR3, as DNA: TGTGCCAGCAGCTTAATGGACAGAAACACCGGGGAGCTGTTTTTT. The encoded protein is CASSLMDRNTGELFF.

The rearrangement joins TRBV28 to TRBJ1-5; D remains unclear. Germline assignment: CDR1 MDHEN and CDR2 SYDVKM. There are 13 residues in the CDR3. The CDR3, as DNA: TGTGCTTGGAGCTTGGTTAAAAATCAGCCCCAGCATTTT. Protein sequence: CAWSLVKNQPQHF.

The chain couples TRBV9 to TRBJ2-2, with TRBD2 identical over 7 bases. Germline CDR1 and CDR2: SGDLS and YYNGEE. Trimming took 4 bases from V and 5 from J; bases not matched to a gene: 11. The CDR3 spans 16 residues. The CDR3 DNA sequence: TGTGCCAGCAGCCCGAGGGGAACTAGCGTAACCGGGGAGCTGTTTTTT. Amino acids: CASSPRGTSVTGELFF.

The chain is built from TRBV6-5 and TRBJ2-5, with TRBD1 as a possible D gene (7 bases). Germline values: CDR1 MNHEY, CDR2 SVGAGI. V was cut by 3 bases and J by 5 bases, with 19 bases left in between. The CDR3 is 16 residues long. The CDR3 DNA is TGTGCCAGCAGTTATCCCAGGGGGGACGGGGAGGAGACCCAGTACTTC. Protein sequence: CASSYPRGDGEETQYF.

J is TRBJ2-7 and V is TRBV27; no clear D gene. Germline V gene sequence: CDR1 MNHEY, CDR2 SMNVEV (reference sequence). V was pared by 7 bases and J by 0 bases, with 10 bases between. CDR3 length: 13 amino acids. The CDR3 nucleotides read TGTGCCAGCACCAAAGACACCTCCTACGAGCAGTACTTC. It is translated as CASTKDTSYEQYF.

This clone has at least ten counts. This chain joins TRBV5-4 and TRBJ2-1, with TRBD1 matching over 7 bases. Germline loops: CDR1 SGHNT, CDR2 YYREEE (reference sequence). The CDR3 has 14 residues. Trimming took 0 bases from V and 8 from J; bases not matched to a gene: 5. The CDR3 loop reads CASSLATGAYEQFF. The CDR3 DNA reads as TGTGCCAGCAGCTTGGCCACAGGGGCCTATGAGCAGTTCTTC.